This T cell receptor beta chain derives from a study of T cell responses to AZD1222 COVID-19 vaccine (dated by TCRdb to the early 2020s). At the level of the whole study: A total of about 250 trial participants underwent TCR sequencing, of whom 207 had received two doses of AZD1222 and approximately 26 had received two doses of the MenACWY control vaccine. Trial participants were enrolled by age into 18-55, 56-69 and 70-plus year subgroups, with approximately 150, 30 and 60 TCR-sequenced participants respectively. Points the paper makes about the study in general: Conclusions about previously exposed vaccinees are limited because only six or seven AZD1222 recipients were SARS-CoV-2 seropositive at baseline. Reportedly, almost half of the unique spike-specific TCRs recognized epitopes lying outside the regions that are mutated in the B.1.351 and B.1.1.7 variants. Participants were mostly white British and included more females than males, and it was suggested by the authors that clonal diversity may have been underestimated. The vaccine-associated CD4 TCRs covered the entire spike protein, and the dominant responses fell in regions 160-218 and 743-854. No day 14 peak-response samples were available, so repertoires were characterized only after the peak T cell response. In the small 56-69-year group, the increase in depth fell short of significance, most likely because of low power. After two AZD1222 doses, spike-specific TCR breadth and depth were significantly higher than at day 0 and than in MenACWY recipients.

CDR1 and CDR2 are read off the germline V gene as ENHRY and SYGVKD. The CDR3 sequence holds 15 residues, the cysteine and phenylalanine included. Only the CDR3 region is kept as DNA, spanning 45 bases read in frame from base 1. The junction shows trimming of 4 bases on V and 0 bases on J, plus 11 bases between the germline ends. This clone was observed a single time. There is no known antigen for this receptor. No base qualities exist here, and no much larger clone lies one base off it. The CDR3 regions of human TCRbeta chains were subjected to immunosequencing. The source study handled its data this way. Repertoire TCRs were matched against a reference library of SARS-CoV-2-specific TCRs generated with the MIRA antigen-specificity platform. Breadth was defined as the fraction of unique TCRs that were SARS-CoV-2-associated, and depth was defined as the fraction of total T cells that were SARS-CoV-2-associated. Using the MIRA data, each spike-specific TCR was assigned both to the spike region to which the TCR was reactive and to a CD4 or CD8 class. Log10-transformed breadth and depth values were compared by one-way ANOVA with Sidak's multiple comparisons tests. Here the immuneACCESS table is served through TCRdb, limited to in-frame sequences with V and J called. Missing clones are a known gap in these copies; in checked studies unresolved V genes cover under half, and the rest lacks a known reason. That table gives V, J and clone size, and the DNA gave D and trimming. Present in this sample are about 120,000 clones, around nine tenths of which were seen just once. The top ten hold more than 2% of the sample.

Read against the paper, the sample's time point label means: about 28 days (+/-7) after the second vaccine dose. Because spike-specific TCR depth and breadth did not differ between the two schedules, AZD1222 recipients who got a second dose at roughly 4 weeks were pooled with those who got a second dose at roughly 12 weeks. Vaccinee samples came from UK trials COV001 and COV002, including a single-blind randomized controlled phase 2/3 trial of AZD1222 (ChAdOx1 nCoV-19) in healthy adults. Trial participant PBMC samples were collected at day 0 and day 28 after the second dose for TCRbeta chain sequencing.

Recombination linked TRBV10-3 to TRBJ2-3, and the D gene may be TRBD2, 5 bases matching. The sequence derives from an adult who received the AZD1222 COVID-19 vaccine. The sample in question was peripheral blood, obtained 28 days after the second AZD1222 dose. CDR3 loop: CAISAGGASTDTQYF. The DNA sequence is as follows: TGTGCCATCAGTGCTGGAGGTGCTAGCACAGATACGCAGTATTTT.